This T cell receptor (beta chain) appears in the sequencing data of a study of blood T cell repertoires in COVID-19. Study-level background: T cells, B-cell-depleted T cells, or PBMCs provided the cDNA or gDNA that served as material.

This table comes from immunoSEQ multiplex PCR, and its TCRdb copy is limited to in-frame clones, with some not included. Among 300,000 to 400,000 clones listed, more than 70% were seen once. The receptor was derived from a woman in her seventies with COVID-19, enrolled during active disease. The sample consisted of peripheral blood.

The DNA of the CDR3 is TGTGCCAGCAGTAACACAGGGTTCGAGCAGTACTTC. Its protein product is CASSNTGFEQYF. The rearrangement joins TRBV6-6 to TRBJ2-7, with D perhaps TRBD1 (6 bases). The V end lost 5 bases, the J end lost 6 bases, and 11 bases lay between the germline ends. The CDR3 is 12 amino acids. Per the germline V gene, CDR1 is MNHNY and CDR2 is SVGAGI (reference sequence).